The sample holds a few counts of the clone carrying this T cell receptor (beta chain). Its specificity is not known. In every case, the donor was a healthy Caucasian. These data come from a study of identical twins. General observations from the study: Models, which agreed with sharing between unrelated individuals, nonetheless underestimated the out-of-frame TCR alpha sharing seen in monozygotic twins. Low generation probability was overrepresented in out-of-frame alpha sequences shared by twins.

A universal primer site was incorporated via template switching, and the cDNA contained unique molecular identifiers. TCRdb reprocessed the 5' RACE reads via MiXCR and lists one record per CDR3 protein. Among about 460,000 distinct CDR3 sequences, more than 13% were seen once, and the ten largest hold around 0.48%. The same sample was also used in a study of yellow fever vaccine responses in identical twins.

This sequence was found in a woman aged 18-29 years in good health. Material: CD4+ T cells sorted from blood.

The CDR3 loop reads CATSGGYEQYF. In DNA form, the CDR3 reads TGTGCCACCAGTGGTGGATACGAGCAGTACTTC. This rearrangement joins TRBV24-1 to TRBJ2-7; D gene uncertain. The CDR3 spans 11 residues. V was shortened by 5 bases and J by 4 bases, with 5 bases between the two germline ends. CDR1 is KGHDR, CDR2 SFDVKD, per germline.